The 19 T cell receptor beta chains given below trace back to one sample, sequenced in a study of vaccination and CD4 T cells after COVID-19. The antigens these receptors bind are not known. Time point of the sample: late sampling 161 to 241 days after vaccination in a few convalescent patients. Noted treatment: approximately nine-day PBMC culture with coronavirus spike peptide pools or control peptides (ViraFEST assay). Researchers used the Oncomine TCR Beta short-read assay to sequence DNA from cultured CD4+ T cells. Via MiXCR, TCRdb re-called the PCR reads, giving one row per CDR3 protein. The sample has 20,000 or so distinct CDR3 sequences, 35% to 45% seen once. Sample: CD4+ T cells from blood, cultured in vitro, taken about 7 months after SARS-CoV-2 vaccination. The receptors shown here come from a human donor who had recovered from COVID-19.

This chain connects TRBV7-8 to TRBJ2-7, with TRBD2 matching 7 bases. The CDR3 totals 15 residues. CDR1 and CDR2 (germline): SGHVS, FQNEAQ. V was pared by 5 bases and J by 2 bases, with 9 bases of the junction left unmatched. The CDR3 DNA is TGTGCCAGCAGCCGCCTCACTAGCGCGACCTACGAGCAGTACTTC. It yields the protein CASSRLTSATYEQYF.

In this sample, this clonotype turned up a few times. V gene TRBV7-2 combines with J gene TRBJ2-7; D is unresolved. CDR3 length equals 14 residues. CDR1 and CDR2 from the germline V gene are SGHTA and FQGNSA. V lost 5 bases, J lost 7 bases, and 18 bases lay in between. DNA of the CDR3: TGTGCCAGCAGCCCGAGGCCAGGAGTAAAGGAGCAGTACTTC. Encoded protein: CASSPRPGVKEQYF.

This chain uses TRBV7-2 with TRBJ2-7; D could derive from TRBD1 or TRBD2 (6 bases each). V shed 2 bases and J shed 1 base, with 12 bases lying between them. This CDR3 region has 15 residues. Germline-derived CDR1 and CDR2 are SGHTA and FQGNSA. CDR3 in amino acids: CASSLKGGQSYEQYF. The CDR3 DNA reads as TGTGCCAGCAGCTTAAAGGGGGGCCAGTCCTACGAGCAGTACTTC.

The J gene is TRBJ2-3, the V gene TRBV4-2; 11 bases line up with TRBD2. V dropped 3 bases and J dropped 1; count of bases not matched to a gene: 0. The CDR3 is made up of 15 amino acids. Germline loops: CDR1 LGHNA, CDR2 YNFKEQ. Here the CDR3 reads CASSQTSGGTDTQYF. The CDR3 coding sequence is TGTGCCAGCAGCCAGACTAGCGGGGGCACAGATACGCAGTATTTT.

In DNA form, the CDR3 reads TGTGCCAGCAGCCCTCCAGGGGGAGGCTACAATGAGCAGTTCTTC. Its translation is CASSPPGGGYNEQFF. The chain links TRBV11-2 to TRBJ2-1; D possibly corresponds to TRBD1 (7 bases). V lost 5 bases and J lost 3, with 14 bases in between. The CDR3 spans 15 residues. Germline CDR1 is SGHAT and CDR2 is FQNNGV.

This clonotype was detected a few times. This chain uses TRBV28 with TRBJ1-1; 9 bases match TRBD1. Germline trimming cut 4 bases from V and 4 bases from J; bases unmatched to any gene: 7. The CDR3 covers 15 residues. Germline-derived CDR1 and CDR2 are MDHEN and SYDVKM. The CDR3 spells CASSSLTGGITEAFF. In nucleotides, the CDR3 is TGTGCCAGCAGTTCGCTGACAGGGGGGATCACTGAAGCTTTCTTT.

This clonotype was seen a handful of times. The chain uses TRBV20-1 and TRBJ2-7; the D is unclear. Germline V lookup: CDR1 DFQATT, CDR2 SNEGSKA (reference sequence). The CDR3 extends over 13 amino acids. V was trimmed by 0 bases and J by 2 bases, leaving 8 bases between them. CDR3 DNA sequence: TGCAGTGCTAGAGATCGTCTTGCCTACGAGCAGTACTTC. Translated, it gives CSARDRLAYEQYF.

This chain uses TRBV10-3 with TRBJ2-7; TRBD2 might be the D (7 bases). Germline V lookup: CDR1 ENHRY, CDR2 SYGVKD. The V and J ends lost 5 bases and 4 bases respectively, with 18 bases between them. The CDR3 covers 15 residues. In DNA form, the CDR3 reads TGTGCCATCAGTCCCGGGGGGCGGGAGTGGTACGAGCAGTACTTC. Its translation: CAISPGGREWYEQYF.

CDR3 in amino acids: CSAPRDGTYEQYF. The CDR3 DNA reads as TGCAGTGCTCCTAGGGACGGAACATACGAGCAGTACTTC. The chain joins TRBV20-1 to TRBJ2-7; either TRBD1 or TRBD2 may fit D (5 bases each). V was clipped by 5 bases and J by 4 bases, with 15 bases between them. This CDR3 spans 13 amino acids. Germline V gene data show CDR1 as DFQATT and CDR2 as SNEGSKA (reference sequence).

CDR3 region: CASSSRQGAGEQYF. For the CDR3, the DNA is TGTGCCAGCAGCTCCAGACAGGGGGCGGGCGAGCAGTACTTC. V and J are TRBV7-8 and TRBJ2-7, with 10 bases that match TRBD1. V shed 4 bases and J 6 bases; nucleotides not matched to a gene: 6. The CDR3 sequence is 14 residues long. The germline gives CDR1 SGHVS, CDR2 FQNEAQ.

The V gene is TRBV11-3, the J gene TRBJ2-7, with 8 bases aligning to TRBD1. The CDR3 has 13 amino acids. Germline values: CDR1 SGHNT, CDR2 YENEEA. V was clipped by 5 bases and J by 5 bases; unmatched bases: 5. CDR3 loop: CASSQDRGDEQYF. CDR3 nucleotides: TGTGCCAGCAGCCAAGACAGGGGCGACGAGCAGTACTTC.

This clonotype showed up just a few times. The J gene is TRBJ1-5, the V gene TRBV6-1; 7 nucleotides agree with TRBD1. The germline CDR1 and CDR2 sequences are MNHNS and SASEGT. The CDR3 consists of 14 residues. The trim removed 4 bases at V and 6 bases at J, leaving 6 bases unmatched. CDR3 sequence: CASSADRVGQPQHF. CDR3 sequence (DNA): TGTGCCAGCAGTGCCGACAGGGTAGGTCAGCCCCAGCATTTT.

This clonotype was counted only a few times. The chain recombines TRBV28 with TRBJ1-5; D is possibly TRBD1 (5 bases). CDR1 and CDR2 (germline): MDHEN, SYDVKM. CDR3 size: 15 residues. Trimming shortened V by 3 bases and J by 2 bases, and 11 bases separated the two germline ends. The CDR3: CASSLKGWRNQPQHF. CDR3 bases: TGTGCCAGCAGTTTGAAGGGGTGGCGCAATCAGCCCCAGCATTTT.

This clonotype came up once. The chain employs TRBV6-1 and TRBJ2-7; TRBD2 agrees at 10 bases. Trimming took 4 bases from V and 3 from J; bases not matched to a gene: 6. The CDR3 is 15 amino acids. Germline CDR1 and CDR2: MNHNS and SASEGT. The CDR3 region has the DNA TGTGCCAGCAGTGGAGCGGGAGGGCAAGACTACGAGCAGTACTTC. As protein: CASSGAGGQDYEQYF.

This clonotype was picked up a small number of times. J is TRBJ1-1 and V is TRBV6-1; D remains ambiguous. The length of the CDR3 is 14 residues. Trimming took off 7 bases at V and 0 bases at J, with 12 bases between the two ends. Germline CDR1 reads MNHNS; CDR2 reads SASEGT. The CDR3 is CASNSGRVNTEAFF. CDR3 sequence (DNA): TGTGCCAGCAACTCTGGGAGGGTGAACACTGAAGCTTTCTTT.

V is TRBV28 and J is TRBJ2-7, with 8 bases that match TRBD1. CDR3 length: 15 amino acids. Germline-derived CDR1 and CDR2 are MDHEN and SYDVKM. V lost 7 bases, J lost 5 bases, and 13 bases stayed unmatched. CDR3 coding DNA: TGTGCCAGCACCTCTGGACAGGGAGAGTGGCACGAGCAGTACTTC. This codes for CASTSGQGEWHEQYF.

By its share, this clonotype is medium-sized. The chain links TRBV20-1 to TRBJ1-1; D not certain. Deletions cut 3 bases from V and 4 bases from J, with 6 bases between. This CDR3 has 11 amino acids. Germline assignment: CDR1 DFQATT and CDR2 SNEGSKA (reference sequence). The CDR3 protein is CSASRATEAFF. Written as DNA, the CDR3 is TGCAGTGCTAGCCGGGCCACTGAAGCTTTCTTT.

CDR3 DNA sequence: TGCAGCGTTGGAACGTACCAAGAGACCCAGTACTTC. Translated, it gives CSVGTYQETQYF. The rearrangement links TRBV29-1 to TRBJ2-5; no clear D. Germline V CDR1 and CDR2: SQVTM, ANQGSEA. This CDR3 has 12 residues. V shed 4 bases and J shed 0 bases, with 6 bases lying between them.

This clonotype has just a few counts. The V and J genes are TRBV20-1 and TRBJ2-1, with TRBD2 matching 9 bases. CDR3 length equals 16 residues. With V trimmed by 0 bases and J by 9 bases, 12 bases remained unmatched. Germline CDR1 is DFQATT and CDR2 is SNEGSKA (reference sequence). The CDR3 protein is CSARDQGWPSGIEQFF. CDR3 nucleotides: TGCAGTGCTAGAGATCAGGGGTGGCCTAGCGGGATTGAGCAGTTCTTC.